Listed below are T cell receptor beta chains from one sample, sequenced in a study of response to subunit inactivated influenza vaccine. TCRdb independently ran MiXCR on the RT-PCR reads; one entry per CDR3 protein. Of a few hundred thousand distinct CDR3 sequences listed, around 15% are singletons. Sequencing used PBMCs from blood, obtained 12 days after vaccination. These receptors originate from a man in his forties or fifties who received an inactivated influenza vaccine. The CDR3 runs from the conserved cysteine through the conserved F or W. D genes are given only for firm matches. The size entry is marked missing in some rows and otherwise reads once, few, many or a size class.

length	size	V	J	D	DNA	CDR3
17	.	TRBV11-3	TRBJ2-3	TRBD2	TGTGCCAGCAGCACAGGAGTAGCGGGGGAAGGCACAGATACGCAGTATTTT	CASSTGVAGEGTDTQYF
14	.	TRBV15	TRBJ2-5	.	TGTGCCACCAGCAGTGTCTCCCGACAAGAGACCCAGTACTTC	CATSSVSRQETQYF
15	.	TRBV2	TRBJ2-5	.	TGTGCCAGCAGTCCGGACCGCGTTAGGCAAGAGACCCAGTACTTC	CASSPDRVRQETQYF
16	.	TRBV4-2	TRBJ1-4	.	TGTGCCAGCAGCCAAGATTCAATGGCGGGTAGCGAAAAACTGTTTTTT	CASSQDSMAGSEKLFF
14	few	TRBV6-2/TRBV6-3	TRBJ1-1	.	TGTGCCAGCGGGACTACAGGGATTTTCACTGAAGCTTTCTTT	CASGTTGIFTEAFF
14	.	TRBV6-2/TRBV6-3	TRBJ2-3	.	TGTGCCAGCAATCAAATGTCTAGCACAGATACGCAGTATTTT	CASNQMSSTDTQYF
21	.	TRBV20-1	TRBJ2-6	TRBD1	TGCAGTGCTAGACCCCCATCCGGGTCAGGGGGCCCTTTGGGGTGGGCCAACGTCCTGACTTTC	CSARPPSGSGGPLGWANVLTF
10	few	TRBV29-1	TRBJ1-1	.	TGCAGCGTTATGAACACTGAAGCTTTCTTT	CSVMNTEAFF
15	few	TRBV20-1	TRBJ1-5	TRBD1	TGCAGTGCTACGGCAGGGGGCTTGGGCAATCAGCCCCAGCATTTT	CSATAGGLGNQPQHF
16	many	TRBV7-3	TRBJ2-7	.	TGTGCCAGCAGCCCCTATGGGGGGGCGGAACCTTACGAGCAGTACTTC	CASSPYGGAEPYEQYF
14	.	TRBV11-2	TRBJ1-1	.	TGTGCCAGCAGCTACCTGGACAGGAACACTGAAGCTTTCTTT	CASSYLDRNTEAFF
13	.	TRBV6-5	TRBJ1-1	.	TGTGCCAGCAGTTACTCGGGTCTAACTGAAGCTTTCTTT	CASSYSGLTEAFF
15	.	TRBV4-2	TRBJ2-1	.	TGTGCCAGCAGCCCAGCGAGGGGGGGGGCCGATGAGCAGTTCTTC	CASSPARGGADEQFF
14	few	TRBV20-1	TRBJ2-3	.	TGCAGTGCTAGAGTAGTAGGAAACACAGATACGCAGTATTTT	CSARVVGNTDTQYF
12	.	TRBV12-3/TRBV12-4	TRBJ2-5	.	TGTGCCAGCTGTAGTTTCGGGGAGACCCAGTACTTC	CASCSFGETQYF
14	few	TRBV24-1	TRBJ2-2	TRBD2	TGTGCCACCAGCGAGCGGGGAGAGCTCGGGGAGCTGTTTTTT	CATSERGELGELFF
15	few	TRBV3-1	TRBJ2-2	.	TGTGCCAGCAGCCACGGGACATTGAACACCGGGGAGCTGTTTTTT	CASSHGTLNTGELFF
13	.	TRBV20-1	TRBJ2-7	.	TGCAGTGCTGAGAAGCTGAACTCCTACGAGCAGTACTTC	CSAEKLNSYEQYF
15	.	TRBV18	TRBJ2-5	TRBD2	TGTGCCAGCTCACTCTCCGCTAGCGGGGGAGAGACCCAGTACTTC	CASSLSASGGETQYF
17	.	TRBV7-9	TRBJ2-2	TRBD1	TGTGCCAGCAGCTTAGAGTTCGGGACAGGACACACCGGGGAGCTGTTTTTT	CASSLEFGTGHTGELFF
16	few	TRBV28	TRBJ2-2	TRBD1	TGTGCCAGCAGTACAACGACAGGGACGAACACCGGGGAGCTGTTTTTT	CASSTTTGTNTGELFF
13	few	TRBV29-1	TRBJ1-1	TRBD1	TGCAGCGTCAGGACAGGGGATGTGTCTGAAGCTTTCTTT	CSVRTGDVSEAFF
13	few	TRBV29-1	TRBJ2-3	TRBD1	TGCAGCGGGTTACAGGGGGCTGGAGATACGCAGTATTTT	CSGLQGAGDTQYF
12	.	TRBV6-2/TRBV6-3	TRBJ2-2	.	TGTGCCAGCAGTAAGCCCACCGGGGAGCTGTTTTTT	CASSKPTGELFF
14	few	TRBV20-1	TRBJ2-3	.	TGCAGTGCTAGAGCCCGGAGCCTGACAGATACGCAGTATTTT	CSARARSLTDTQYF
16	few	TRBV12-3/TRBV12-4	TRBJ2-2	TRBD2	TGTGCCAGCAGTTTGCCGGGACTAGCGGGTCCCGGGGAGCTGTTTTTT	CASSLPGLAGPGELFF
16	few	TRBV6-5	TRBJ1-3	.	TGTGCCAGCAGTTACTTAAGCCAAACCTCTGGAAACACCATATATTTT	CASSYLSQTSGNTIYF
17	few	TRBV3-1	TRBJ2-3	TRBD2	TGTGCCAGCAGCCAAGTAAATTTTCTAGCGGGGTCAGATACGCAGTATTTT	CASSQVNFLAGSDTQYF
15	few	TRBV5-1	TRBJ2-6	.	TGCGCCAGCGCAAGCAGGGTAGCTGGGGCCAACGTCCTGACTTTC	CASASRVAGANVLTF
14	few	TRBV7-9	TRBJ1-2	TRBD1	TGTGCCAGCAGCTTAGGAATGGGACAGGATGGCTACACCTTC	CASSLGMGQDGYTF
14	.	TRBV4-3	TRBJ1-1	.	TGCGCCAGCAGCCAAGGGATCCTCGGCACTGAAGCTTTCTTT	CASSQGILGTEAFF
10	many	TRBV5-6	TRBJ2-3	.	TGTGCCGGGTCCCCTGCGACGCAGTATTTT	CAGSPATQYF
15	many	TRBV5-1	TRBJ2-5	.	TGCGCCAGCAGCTTGGGGAGGGGGCGCCGGGAGACCCAGTACTTC	CASSLGRGRRETQYF
15	.	TRBV7-2	TRBJ1-1	TRBD1	TGTGCCAGCAGCCCCCGACAGGGGTTAAGCACTGAAGCTTTCTTT	CASSPRQGLSTEAFF
15	few	TRBV7-9	TRBJ2-5	TRBD2	TGTGCCAGCAGCTTACTTAGCGGGAGAAGAGAGACCCAGTACTTC	CASSLLSGRRETQYF
18	.	TRBV6-2/TRBV6-3	TRBJ2-7	.	TGTGCCAGCAGTTACTCTCCCAGCTTACTAGCTGCTACCTACGAGCAGTACTTC	CASSYSPSLLAATYEQYF
15	.	TRBV7-2	TRBJ2-7	TRBD1	TGTGCCAGCAGCCGGCGAACAGGGGGTTCCTACGAGCAGTACTTC	CASSRRTGGSYEQYF
15	.	TRBV3-1	TRBJ2-2	TRBD1	TGTGCCGGCAGCCATGTGACAGGGGCCACCGGGGAGCTGTTTTTT	CAGSHVTGATGELFF
13	few	TRBV12-3/TRBV12-4	TRBJ2-1	.	TGTGCCAGCAGTTTAGACCACGGCAATGAGCAGTTCTTC	CASSLDHGNEQFF
13	.	TRBV20-1	TRBJ1-4	TRBD1	TGCAGTGCTAGTAGGACAGGGAATGAAAAACTGTTTTTT	CSASRTGNEKLFF
13	many	TRBV13	TRBJ1-3	.	TGTGCCAGCAGCTATGGGTCTGGAAACACCATATATTTT	CASSYGSGNTIYF
15	few	TRBV12-3/TRBV12-4	TRBJ1-5	.	TGTGCCAGCAGCACTGACCGGGTCTACAATCAGCCCCAGCATTTT	CASSTDRVYNQPQHF
15	few	TRBV12-3/TRBV12-4	TRBJ2-2	TRBD1	TGTGCCAGCAGTTCGTCCCGGGACAGGCTCAGGGAGCTGTTTTTT	CASSSSRDRLRELFF
13	.	TRBV20-1	TRBJ1-1	TRBD1	TGCAGTGCCAAGGACAGGGCGGACACTGAAGCTTTCTTT	CSAKDRADTEAFF
15	few	TRBV5-1	TRBJ1-2	TRBD1	TGCGCCAGCAGCTTGGACGGGACAGGGTTCTATGGCTACACCTTC	CASSLDGTGFYGYTF
19	.	TRBV7-8	TRBJ2-7	TRBD2	TGTGCCAGCAGCTTAGGCTCCGGGACTAGCGGGAGTTTTCCCTACGAGCAGTACTTC	CASSLGSGTSGSFPYEQYF
15	few	TRBV12-3/TRBV12-4	TRBJ2-5	TRBD1	TGTGCCAGCAGTTCCGGGACAGGGGGCTGGGAGACCCAGTACTTC	CASSSGTGGWETQYF